The source of this T cell receptor beta chain is a study of T cell repertoires in cytomegalovirus infection. Findings and caveats of the study: Summed public TCR beta family frequency identified CMV carriers bearing the relevant HLA. HLA-C-restricted CMV-specific TCR beta clonotypes were dominant in the ex vivo response.

TCRdb reprocessed the reads with MiXCR, giving one entry per CDR3 protein. The sample has roughly 45,000 distinct CDR3 sequences; approximately 22% are singletons. This clonotype appeared a few times. The antigen remains unidentified. The V and J ends lost 6 bases and 3 bases respectively, with 17 bases between them. This CDR3 region has 16 residues. CDR1 is SGHAT, CDR2 FQNNGV, per germline. Sequenced material: PBMCs, sequenced either directly or after in vitro stimulation (not recorded which). The TCR was taken from a human donor in good health (CMV status not recorded). Some clones in this sample may be carry-over from other donors' samples. V and J are TRBV11-2 and TRBJ2-2; D remains ambiguous. The CDR3 region has the DNA TGTGCCAGCAGGAGCCGATTGAGGCTTGACACCGGGGAGCTGTTTTTT. It codes for CASRSRLRLDTGELFF.